A selection of T cell receptor beta chains follows, all from one sample in a study of shared clonotypes between healthy human individuals. This table comes from immunoSEQ multiplex PCR, and its TCRdb copy is limited to in-frame clones, with some not included. The top ten hold about 24% of the sample, which has around 700,000 clones, roughly 94% seen once. The sequenced sample consisted of naive CD8+ T cells sorted from blood. The origin of the receptors is a man younger than 45 in good health. CDR3s include the opening cysteine and the closing phenylalanine or tryptophan. A D gene is named only where the DNA matches it firmly. Clone size, where shown, is once, few, many, or a class for clones that have expanded.

cdr3_aa	cdr3_nt	clone_size	v_call	j_call	d_call
CASSPRGGPSYEQYF	TGTGCCAGCAGCCCTCGGGGCGGGCCCTCCTACGAGCAGTACTTC	few	TRBV27	TRBJ2-7	.
CASTVDREQREKLFF	TGTGCCAGCACCGTGGACCGGGAGCAGAGAGAAAAACTGTTTTTT	few	TRBV7-9	TRBJ1-4	.
CASSFPGYMNTEAFF	TGTGCCAGCAGCTTCCCCGGCTACATGAACACTGAAGCTTTCTTT	.	TRBV7-9	TRBJ1-1	.
CASSSAGSVGGLKPYEQYF	TGTGCCAGCAGCTCGGCGGGGTCCGTTGGGGGACTCAAACCTTACGAGCAGTACTTC	.	TRBV5-6	TRBJ2-7	.
CASKGLAGTDTDTQYF	TGTGCCAGCAAAGGACTAGCGGGGACCGACACAGATACGCAGTATTTT	.	TRBV7-9	TRBJ2-3	TRBD2
CASSYATDTQYF	TGTGCCAGCAGCTACGCCACAGATACGCAGTATTTT	.	TRBV11-1	TRBJ2-3	.
CASSKIIKTGELFF	TGTGCCAGCAGCAAGATTATTAAGACCGGGGAGCTGTTTTTT	.	TRBV13	TRBJ2-2	.
CASSPPPGSLSYEQYF	TGTGCCAGCAGTCCCCCCCCCGGCTCTTTGTCCTACGAGCAGTACTTC	.	TRBV27	TRBJ2-7	.
CASSDGGTDYNEQFF	TGTGCCAGCAGTGACGGTGGGACAGATTACAATGAGCAGTTCTTC	few	TRBV6-4	TRBJ2-1	TRBD1
CASIKAGGPISSGELFF	TGTGCCAGCATCAAAGCGGGAGGGCCTATTTCTTCCGGGGAGCTGTTTTTT	.	TRBV21-1	TRBJ2-2	.
CASSAPGDTFPGNYGYTF	TGTGCCAGCAGCGCGCCCGGGGACACCTTCCCGGGGAATTATGGCTACACCTTC	.	TRBV7-8	TRBJ1-2	.
CASSELGRNYGYTF	TGTGCCAGCAGTGAACTCGGACGGAACTATGGCTACACCTTC	.	TRBV25-1	TRBJ1-2	.
CASRTAGGVEGYTF	TGTGCCAGTAGGACGGCAGGGGGCGTCGAAGGCTACACCTTC	.	TRBV7-2	TRBJ1-2	TRBD1
CASSDTRQGAFF	TGTGCCAGCAGTGATACCCGCCAGGGAGCTTTCTTT	.	TRBV27	TRBJ1-1	.
CASRVAGLSYNEQFF	TGTGCCAGCAGAGTAGCGGGCCTCTCCTACAATGAGCAGTTCTTC	.	TRBV6-5	TRBJ2-1	TRBD2
CASKTGLAGHEQFF	TGTGCCAGTAAAACGGGACTAGCGGGCCATGAGCAGTTCTTC	.	TRBV19	TRBJ2-1	TRBD2
CASSHYQGRGRFEQFF	TGTGCCAGCAGCCATTATCAGGGCAGGGGGCGATTTGAGCAGTTCTTC	.	TRBV7-9	TRBJ2-1	TRBD1
CASSVGGRAGDTQYF	TGTGCCAGCAGCGTAGGGGGCAGGGCAGGAGATACGCAGTATTTT	.	TRBV9	TRBJ2-3	.
CASSWGLAGVGGNIQYF	TGCGCCAGCAGCTGGGGACTAGCGGGAGTAGGCGGAAACATTCAGTACTTC	once	TRBV5-1	TRBJ2-4	TRBD2
CASSFPGSNQPQHF	TGTGCCAGCAGCTTCCCGGGTAGCAATCAGCCCCAGCATTTT	once	TRBV7-9	TRBJ1-5	.
CASRLGLTFGENTEAFF	TGTGCCAGTAGGCTTGGTCTCACGTTCGGTGAGAACACTGAAGCTTTCTTT	.	TRBV19	TRBJ1-1	.
CASSWTSGSTDTQYF	TGCGCCAGCAGCTGGACTAGCGGGAGCACAGATACGCAGTATTTT	few	TRBV5-1	TRBJ2-3	TRBD2
CASSRVYEQYF	TGTGCCAGCTCACGGGTCTACGAGCAGTACTTC	once	TRBV28	TRBJ2-7	.
CASSPGGYEQYF	TGTGCCAGCAGTCCAGGGGGCTACGAGCAGTACTTC	.	TRBV6-5	TRBJ2-7	TRBD1
CASSVFQGLAAYEQYF	TGTGCCAGTAGTGTCTTCCAGGGACTAGCCGCCTACGAGCAGTACTTC	.	TRBV19	TRBJ2-7	TRBD2
CASSTITTGPSYEQYF	TGTGCCAGCAGTACTATCACGACAGGGCCTTCCTACGAGCAGTACTTC	.	TRBV2	TRBJ2-7	TRBD1
CASSLVYEQYF	TGTGCCAGCAGCTTAGTTTACGAGCAGTACTTC	.	TRBV11-2	TRBJ2-7	.
CASSQGLAGGYEQFF	TGTGCCAGCAGCCAAGGTCTAGCGGGAGGTTATGAGCAGTTCTTC	.	TRBV14	TRBJ2-1	TRBD2
CASSEVWDRNYEQYF	TGTGCCAGCAGTGAAGTGTGGGACAGAAACTACGAGCAGTACTTC	.	TRBV6-1	TRBJ2-7	TRBD1
CASSSLPGSSGIGEQYF	TGTGCCAGCAGCTCGCTCCCCGGGTCTAGCGGGATCGGCGAGCAGTACTTC	.	TRBV7-9	TRBJ2-7	TRBD2
CASSLPSGVLTF	TGTGCCAGCAGTTTACCCTCCGGCGTCCTGACTTTC	.	TRBV27	TRBJ2-6	.
CASSLRTSGNYEQYF	TGTGCCAGCAGTTTAAGGACTAGCGGGAACTACGAGCAGTACTTC	.	TRBV28	TRBJ2-7	TRBD2
CASSLKLAGGPSSYEQYF	TGTGCCAGCAGCTTAAAACTAGCGGGAGGGCCTAGCTCCTACGAGCAGTACTTC	once	TRBV7-6	TRBJ2-7	TRBD2
CASRIGTGLNEKLFF	TGTGCCAGCAGAATAGGGACAGGTCTTAATGAAAAACTGTTTTTT	.	TRBV28	TRBJ1-4	TRBD1
CASSLQGPQETQYF	TGTGCCAGCAGCCTGCAAGGCCCCCAAGAGACCCAGTACTTC	.	TRBV7-9	TRBJ2-5	.
CASSSYRETNTEAFF	TGTGCCAGCAGTTCGTACAGGGAGACGAACACTGAAGCTTTCTTT	.	TRBV27	TRBJ1-1	.
CASSLGLGLSYEYF	TGTGCCAGCAGCTTAGGTCTCGGACTCAGTTACGAGTATTTT	.	TRBV11-2	TRBJ2-3	.
CASSDLTGGGNQPQHF	TGTGCCAGCAGCGACCTGACAGGGGGCGGGAATCAGCCCCAGCATTTT	.	TRBV5-6	TRBJ1-5	TRBD1
CASSISGSYNNEQFF	TGTGCCAGTAGTATAAGCGGGAGTTACAACAATGAGCAGTTCTTC	.	TRBV19	TRBJ2-1	TRBD2
CASSEVEGRAKNIQYF	TGTGCCAGCAGTGAAGTAGAGGGCCGGGCCAAAAACATTCAGTACTTC	.	TRBV25-1	TRBJ2-4	.
CASSRFSGRATGELFF	TGTGCCAGCAGTCGCTTTAGCGGGAGGGCCACCGGGGAGCTGTTTTTT	.	TRBV27	TRBJ2-2	TRBD2
CASSSVYQRGSSYNEQFF	TGTGCCAGCAGCTCCGTCTACCAGCGGGGGAGCTCCTACAATGAGCAGTTCTTC	once	TRBV11-2	TRBJ2-1	TRBD2
CASSQDLALAGYEQYF	TGCGCCAGCAGCCAAGATCTTGCACTAGCGGGCTACGAGCAGTACTTC	.	TRBV4-3	TRBJ2-7	TRBD2
CASRPTGGETQYF	TGTGCCAGCAGGCCAACAGGGGGAGAGACCCAGTACTTC	.	TRBV25-1	TRBJ2-5	TRBD1
CASRDSVGRANEQFF	TGTGCCAGTAGGGATTCCGTTGGCAGGGCCAATGAGCAGTTCTTC	few	TRBV19	TRBJ2-1	.
CASSLGGNPGQDHNEQFF	TGTGCCAGCAGCTTAGGGGGTAATCCGGGACAGGATCACAATGAGCAGTTCTTC	.	TRBV11-3	TRBJ2-1	TRBD1
CASSLGLSGANVLTF	TGTGCCAGCAGTTTGGGATTGAGTGGGGCCAACGTCCTGACTTTC	.	TRBV5-4	TRBJ2-6	.
CASSQDKGSRYEQYF	TGCGCCAGCAGCCAAGATAAAGGGAGTCGGTACGAGCAGTACTTC	.	TRBV4-1	TRBJ2-7	.
CASSSQDGEDEQFF	TGTGCCAGCAGCTCCCAGGACGGTGAGGATGAGCAGTTCTTC	.	TRBV11-3	TRBJ2-1	.
CASSQRAREQYF	TGCGCCAGCAGCCAGCGGGCTAGGGAGCAGTACTTC	.	TRBV4-1	TRBJ2-7	.
CASGFGAWNEQFF	TGTGCTAGTGGTTTCGGGGCTTGGAATGAGCAGTTCTTC	.	TRBV12-5	TRBJ2-1	.